The T cell receptor (beta chain) under discussion was sequenced for a study of vaccination and CD4 T cells after COVID-19. Study-wide context: Convalescents were six males and four females, two of them Hispanic.

The Oncomine TCR Beta short-read assay was what sequenced the DNA obtained from cultured CD4+ T cells. Using the QIAamp micro DNA kit, genomic DNA was extracted from the CD4+ T cells that had been cultured. In TCRdb, the PCR reads were re-called with MiXCR into one record per CDR3 protein. The sample lists about 16,000 distinct CDR3 sequences, roughly 76% seen once, with about 15% in the top ten. Per the germline V gene, CDR1 is LNHDA and CDR2 is SQIVND (reference sequence). V lost 11 bases and J lost 0, with 23 bases in between. The CDR3 sequence is 17 residues long. Described treatment: approximately nine-day PBMC culture with coronavirus spike peptide pools or control peptides (ViraFEST assay). Under the ViraFEST approach, antigen-specific T cells were expanded with peptide pools and TCRs subsequently sequenced. Of note for this clonotype: Its antigen is not known.

Study-wide findings and caveats: 304 of 307 vaccine-specific clones from convalescent patients were spike mono-reactive.

Material for sequencing was CD4+ T cells from blood, cultured in vitro. The sequence was obtained from a human donor who had recovered from COVID-19. This rearrangement joins TRBV19 to TRBJ1-5; a possible D gene is TRBD1 (5 bases). The CDR3 is CARNNAGGIYSNQPQHF. Here the CDR3 DNA reads TGTGCCCGAAACAACGCGGGGGGGATATATAGCAATCAGCCCCAGCATTTT.